A single sample gave rise to the 5 T cell receptor beta chains below, sequenced in a study of cytomegalovirus exposure and HLA in healthy donors. PCR was performed using 60 Vbeta and 13 Jbeta primers. Sequencing used immunoSEQ multiplex PCR; TCRdb keeps in-frame clones, though not all of them. The sample includes approximately 150,000 clones, roughly three quarters of them seen just once. The sample taken for sequencing was PBMCs. The receptors derive from a middle-aged woman in good health and CMV-seronegative.

This clone was observed a single time. The chain is built from TRBV7-2 and TRBJ2-2; 8 nucleotides line up with TRBD1. Germline V lookup: CDR1 SGHTA, CDR2 FQGNSA. This CDR3 is 15 amino acids long. V dropped 4 bases and J dropped 1; count of bases not matched to a gene: 2. CDR3 sequence reads: CASSSDRGNTGELFF. CDR3 in DNA: TGTGCCAGCAGCTCCGACAGGGGGAACACCGGGGAGCTGTTTTTT.

The chain uses TRBV4-1 and TRBJ2-7; D unresolved. In germline, CDR1 is MGHRA, CDR2 YSYEKL. This CDR3 spans 16 amino acids. V shed 1 base and J shed 0 bases, with 13 bases lying between them. The CDR3 loop reads CASSQVRLVSSYEQYF. The CDR3 DNA reads TGCGCCAGCAGCCAAGTACGCCTAGTTAGCTCCTACGAGCAGTACTTC.

J is TRBJ2-5 and V is TRBV9, with D hard to call. Germline CDR1 SGDLS, CDR2 YYNGEE. Trimming removed 3 bases from V and 5 bases from J, with 11 bases in between. This CDR3 is built from 13 residues. CDR3 amino acids: CASSGLGQETQYF. The CDR3 coding sequence is TGTGCCAGCAGCGGGCTGGGCCAGGAGACCCAGTACTTC.

The chain carries TRBV7-9 and TRBJ2-5, with D perhaps TRBD1 (5 bases). Deletions cut 0 bases from V and 4 bases from J, with 9 bases between. The CDR3 extends over 14 amino acids. Germline-derived CDR1 and CDR2 are SEHNR and FQNEAQ (reference sequence). CDR3 protein: CASSLAGEGETQYF. The CDR3, as DNA: TGTGCCAGCAGCTTAGCAGGGGAAGGAGAGACCCAGTACTTC.

The chain has TRBV7-2 and TRBJ2-7; D remains unclear. Germline V CDR1 and CDR2: SGHTA, FQGNSA. V dropped 5 bases and J dropped 2 bases, with 22 bases sitting between them. The CDR3 totals 17 residues. Written as DNA, the CDR3 is TGTGCCAGCAGCCCGTTCTTGGTCCCCTCGAACACCTACGAGCAGTACTTC. This codes for CASSPFLVPSNTYEQYF.